This T cell receptor beta chain was obtained from a study of T-cell memory formation after mild COVID-19. As for the study in general: Each donor largely had its own TCR clusters.

Constant-segment primers were used for 5'RACE, and the resulting TCR alpha and TCR beta cDNA libraries carried sample barcodes and UMIs. Via MiXCR, TCRdb re-called the 5' RACE reads, giving one row per CDR3 protein. The profile shows approximately 290,000 distinct CDR3 sequences, 15% to 20% of them singletons. The CDR3 loop spans 13 amino acids. V lost 3 bases, J lost 0 bases, and 8 bases lay in between. Germline-derived CDR1 and CDR2 are SQVTM and ANQGSEA. The receptor's source is a young man who had mild COVID-19 (a few samples of this study predate the infection). Cell type and time point are not known. Sequences were obtained from PBMCs or a T cell subset sorted from them (not recorded which). V usage is TRBV29-1 and J usage is TRBJ1-1, with D possibly being TRBD1 (5 bases). CDR3 residues: CSVDRVMNTEAFF. CDR3 nucleotides: TGCAGCGTTGACAGGGTAATGAACACTGAAGCTTTCTTT.